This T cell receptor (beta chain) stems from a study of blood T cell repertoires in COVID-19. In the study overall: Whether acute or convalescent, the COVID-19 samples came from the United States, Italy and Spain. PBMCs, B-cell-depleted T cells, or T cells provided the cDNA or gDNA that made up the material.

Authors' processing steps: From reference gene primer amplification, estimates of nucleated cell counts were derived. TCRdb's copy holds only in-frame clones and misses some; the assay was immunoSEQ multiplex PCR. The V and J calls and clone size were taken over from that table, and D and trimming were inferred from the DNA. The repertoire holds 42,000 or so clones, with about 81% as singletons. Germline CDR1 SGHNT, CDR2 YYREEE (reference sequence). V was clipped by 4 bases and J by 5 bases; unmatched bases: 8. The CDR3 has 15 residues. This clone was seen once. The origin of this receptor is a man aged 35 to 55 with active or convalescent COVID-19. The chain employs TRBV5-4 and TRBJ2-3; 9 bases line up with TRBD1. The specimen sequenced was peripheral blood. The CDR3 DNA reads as TGTGCCAGCAGCCTAAGGACAGGGGATAGAGATACGCAGTATTTT. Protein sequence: CASSLRTGDRDTQYF.